This T cell receptor (beta chain) is from a study of control samples from healthy donors and cancer patients. Clones were read by immunoSEQ multiplex PCR, and TCRdb kept only the in-frame ones, dropping some. The table lists roughly 93,000 clones, around nine tenths of them singletons. The length of the CDR3 is 15 residues. Germline V gives CDR1 SEHNR, CDR2 FQNEAQ (reference sequence). Losses at the gene ends were 3 bases for V and 4 bases for J; bases not matched to a gene: 4. This clone was recorded only once. The sequenced sample consisted of PBMCs. This receptor was obtained from a woman between 50 and 59 years old with colorectal cancer. The chain uses TRBV7-9 and TRBJ1-4; 8 bases match TRBD1. Here the CDR3 reads CASSLGQAYNEKLFF. The DNA of the CDR3 is TGTGCCAGCAGCTTGGGACAGGCTTATAATGAAAAACTGTTTTTT.